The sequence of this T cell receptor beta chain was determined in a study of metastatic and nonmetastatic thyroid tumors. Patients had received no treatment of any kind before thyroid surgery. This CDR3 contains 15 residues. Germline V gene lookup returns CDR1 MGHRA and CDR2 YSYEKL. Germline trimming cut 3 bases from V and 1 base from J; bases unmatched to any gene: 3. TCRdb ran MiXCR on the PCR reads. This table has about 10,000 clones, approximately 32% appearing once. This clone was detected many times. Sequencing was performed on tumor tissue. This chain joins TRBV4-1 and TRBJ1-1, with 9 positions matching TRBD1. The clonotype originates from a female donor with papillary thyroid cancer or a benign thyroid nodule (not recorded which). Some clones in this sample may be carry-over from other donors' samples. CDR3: CASSHGTGRNTEAFF. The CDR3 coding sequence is TGCGCCAGCAGCCACGGGACAGGGAGGAACACTGAAGCTTTCTTT.